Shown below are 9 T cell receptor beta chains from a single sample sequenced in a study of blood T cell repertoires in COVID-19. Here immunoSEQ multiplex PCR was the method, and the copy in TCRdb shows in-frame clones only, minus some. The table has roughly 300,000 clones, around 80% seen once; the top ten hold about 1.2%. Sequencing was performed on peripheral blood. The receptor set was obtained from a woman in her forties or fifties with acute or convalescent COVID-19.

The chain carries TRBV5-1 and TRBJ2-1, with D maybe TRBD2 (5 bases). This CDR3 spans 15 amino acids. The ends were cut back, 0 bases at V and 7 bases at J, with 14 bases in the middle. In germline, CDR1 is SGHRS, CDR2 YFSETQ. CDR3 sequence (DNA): TGCGCCAGCAGCTTGGTTGTACTCCCGGGGAATGAGCAGTTCTTC. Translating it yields CASSLVVLPGNEQFF.

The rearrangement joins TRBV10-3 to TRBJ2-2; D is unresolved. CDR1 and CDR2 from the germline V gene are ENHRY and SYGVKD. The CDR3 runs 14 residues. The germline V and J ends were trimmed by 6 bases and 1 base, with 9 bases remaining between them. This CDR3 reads CAISNQENTGELFF. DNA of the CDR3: TGTGCCATCAGCAATCAGGAGAACACCGGGGAGCTGTTTTTT.

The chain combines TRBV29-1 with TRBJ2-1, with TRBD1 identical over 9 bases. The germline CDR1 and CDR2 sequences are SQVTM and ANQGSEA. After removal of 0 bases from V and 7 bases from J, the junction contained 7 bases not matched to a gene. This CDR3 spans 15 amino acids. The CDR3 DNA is TGCAGCGTTGAAGATCAGAGGGACAGGGCTAATGAGCAGTTCTTC. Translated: CSVEDQRDRANEQFF.

DNA of the CDR3: TGTGCCAGCAGGCAACTAGCGGGGGACACCGGGGAGCTGTTTTTT. Amino acids: CASRQLAGDTGELFF. The chain links TRBV2 to TRBJ2-2; 11 bases are shared with TRBD2. Germline-derived CDR1 and CDR2 are SNHLY and FYNNEI. CDR3 length: 15 residues. Trimming took 6 bases from V and 3 from J; bases not matched to a gene: 3.

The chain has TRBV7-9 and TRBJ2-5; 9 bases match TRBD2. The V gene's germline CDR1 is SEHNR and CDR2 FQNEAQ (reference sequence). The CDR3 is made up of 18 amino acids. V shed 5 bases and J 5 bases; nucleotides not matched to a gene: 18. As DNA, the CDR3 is TGTGCCAGCAGCCCGACCCCCGGGGGGACTAGCCGTTGGGAGACCCAGTACTTC. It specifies CASSPTPGGTSRWETQYF.

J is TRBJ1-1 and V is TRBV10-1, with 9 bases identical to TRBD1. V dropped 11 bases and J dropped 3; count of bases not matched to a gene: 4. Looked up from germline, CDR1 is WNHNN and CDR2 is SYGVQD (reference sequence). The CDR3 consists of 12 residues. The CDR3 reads CAARDRDTEAFF. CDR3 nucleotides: TGCGCCGCCCGGGACAGGGACACTGAAGCTTTCTTT.

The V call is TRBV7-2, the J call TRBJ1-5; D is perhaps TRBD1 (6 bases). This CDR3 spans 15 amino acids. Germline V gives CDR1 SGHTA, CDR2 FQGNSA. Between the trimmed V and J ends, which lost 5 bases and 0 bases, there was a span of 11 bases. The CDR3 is CASSVQGNSNQPQHF. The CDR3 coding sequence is TGTGCCAGCAGCGTCCAGGGGAATAGCAATCAGCCCCAGCATTTT.

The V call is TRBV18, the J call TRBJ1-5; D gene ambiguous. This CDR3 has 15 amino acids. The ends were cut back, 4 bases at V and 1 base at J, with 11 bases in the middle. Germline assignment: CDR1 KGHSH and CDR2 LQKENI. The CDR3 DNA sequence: TGTGCCAGCTCACGGGGAGTTGACAGCAATCAGCCCCAGCATTTT. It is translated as CASSRGVDSNQPQHF. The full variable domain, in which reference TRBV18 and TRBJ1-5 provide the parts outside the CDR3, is NAGVMQNPRHLVRRRGQEARLRCSPMKGHSHVYWYRQLPEEGLKFMVYLQKENIIDESGMPKERFSAEFPKEGPSILRIQQVVRGDSAAYFCASSRGVDSNQPQHFGDGTRLSIL.

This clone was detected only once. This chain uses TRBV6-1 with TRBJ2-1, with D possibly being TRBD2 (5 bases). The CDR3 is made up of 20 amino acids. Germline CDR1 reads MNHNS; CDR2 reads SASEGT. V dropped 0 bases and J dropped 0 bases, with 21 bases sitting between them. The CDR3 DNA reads TGTGCCAGCAGTGAAGCGCCCCGAGGGTTCCCAGCCAGCTCCTACAATGAGCAGTTCTTC. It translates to CASSEAPRGFPASSYNEQFF.